These 32 T cell receptor beta chains were all obtained from the same sample, sequenced in a study of blood T cells in healthy people across ages. A second PCR, run for about 7 to 11 cycles, used a sample-barcoded 5' primer plus a J-beta primer mix. MiXCR was run by TCRdb on the 5' RACE reads, yielding one entry per CDR3 protein. The data show around 1.5 million distinct CDR3 sequences, with about 35% seen just once and about 11% held by the top ten. Material: blood. Receptor source: a woman in her twenties or thirties in good health.

In this sample, this clonotype turned up a few times. CDR3 in amino acids: CAIRQAQSSYNEQFF. The CDR3 DNA reads as TGTGCCATCAGACAGGCTCAAAGCTCCTACAATGAGCAGTTCTTC. V is TRBV10-3 and J is TRBJ2-1; D might be TRBD1 (5 bases). From germline, CDR1 is ENHRY and CDR2 SYGVKD. The CDR3 is 15 amino acids. V lost 6 bases, J lost 0 bases, and 12 bases lay in between.

J is TRBJ2-3 and V is TRBV7-2; 7 nucleotides line up with TRBD2. CDR3 size: 15 residues. From germline, CDR1 is SGHTA and CDR2 FQGNSA. V lost 2 bases to trimming and J lost 4 bases; unmatched junction nucleotides: 6. CDR3 sequence reads: CASSLTSDRSDTQYF. The CDR3 DNA follows: TGTGCCAGCAGCTTAACTAGCGATCGTTCAGATACGCAGTATTTT. Using reference TRBV7-2 and TRBJ2-3 for the parts outside the CDR3, the full variable domain is GAGVSQSPSNKVTEKGKDVELRCDPISGHTALYWYRQSLGQGLEFLIYFQGNSAPDKSGLPSDRFSAERTGGSVSTLTIQRTQQEDSAVYLCASSLTSDRSDTQYFGPGTRLTVL.

The sample holds a few counts of this clonotype. One end of the junction fails to match germline, which may point to a read error. The J gene is TRBJ1-5, the V gene TRBV29-1, with a possible D match to TRBD1 (6 bases). The CDR3 runs to 19 residues. Germline assignment: CDR1 SQVTM and CDR2 ANQGSEA. The CDR3, as DNA: TGCAGCGCTGAAGATAAGTCAGGGGCAGTAAAGATTAACATACAGCCCCAGCATTTT. It yields the protein CSAEDKSGAVKINIQPQHF.

This clonotype showed up just a few times. This sequence joins TRBV12-3 or TRBV12-4 and TRBJ2-1; TRBD1 matches at 7 bases. The trim removed 4 bases at V and 5 bases at J, leaving 8 bases unmatched. The CDR3 covers 15 residues. Here the CDR3 reads CASSWRTGGNNEQFF. The CDR3 region has the DNA TGTGCCAGCAGTTGGAGGACAGGCGGTAACAATGAGCAGTTCTTC.

This clonotype was found a few times. The chain couples TRBV6-6 to TRBJ2-7; D possibly matches TRBD1 or TRBD2 (6 bases each). The CDR3 length is 13 residues. V lost 7 bases, J lost 5 bases, and 15 bases lay in between. Germline V CDR1 and CDR2: MNHNY, SVGAGI (reference sequence). The CDR3 bases are TGTGCCAGCAAATCGGGGGCGGCCCACGAGCAGTACTTC. It encodes CASKSGAAHEQYF.

The chain carries TRBV2 and TRBJ2-2; D remains ambiguous. The CDR3 runs to 14 residues. Trimming cost V 10 bases and J 0 bases, with 12 bases left between them. The germline V gene has CDR1 SNHLY and CDR2 FYNNEI. CDR3: CANKAAANTGELFF. CDR3 coding DNA: TGTGCCAATAAGGCGGCGGCGAACACCGGGGAGCTGTTTTTT.

A single count supports this clonotype. This rearrangement joins TRBV28 to TRBJ1-1, with TRBD1 matching 8 bases. Germline-derived CDR1 and CDR2 are MDHEN and SYDVKM. J gave up 1 base and V 6 bases, and 7 bases lay outside the gene matches. The CDR3 extends over 15 amino acids. The CDR3 nucleotides are TGTGCCAGCAGCCCCCCCAGGGGGCGGAACACTGAAGCTTTCTTT. Protein: CASSPPRGRNTEAFF.

A word on this clonotype: A much larger clone differs from this one at a single base, so this may be a read error. This chain links TRBV20-1 with TRBJ2-3; 10 bases match TRBD2. CDR3 size: 16 residues. The germline V gene has CDR1 DFQATT and CDR2 SNEGSKA (reference sequence). The J segment lost 1 base and the V segment lost 1 base, leaving 5 bases of the junction unmatched. The CDR3: CSARAPLAGGTDTQYF. In DNA form, the CDR3 reads TGCAGTGCTAGAGCCCCCCTAGCGGGAGGCACAGATACGCAGTATTTT.

In its sample, this clonotype was seen a few times. The V gene is TRBV7-9, the J gene TRBJ1-2; D is undetermined. Germline V CDR1 and CDR2: SEHNR, FQNEAQ (reference sequence). Trimming shortened V by 3 bases and J by 6 bases, and 17 bases separated the two germline ends. The CDR3 loop spans 15 amino acids. The CDR3 protein is CASSFTEISLHGYTF. The CDR3 DNA follows: TGTGCCAGCAGCTTCACAGAAATTTCGCTGCATGGCTACACCTTC.

The chain uses TRBV25-1 and TRBJ2-1, with a possible D match to TRBD2 (6 bases). The CDR3 has 13 amino acids. CDR1 MGHDK and CDR2 SYGVNS come from the germline V gene. Between the trimmed V and J ends, which lost 3 bases and 7 bases, there was a span of 10 bases. The CDR3 is CASSDGRWNEQFF. The CDR3 DNA follows: TGTGCCAGCAGTGACGGGAGATGGAATGAGCAGTTCTTC.

This clonotype was seen ten or more times. The V gene is TRBV20-1, the J gene TRBJ2-5; D is unresolved. Germline V CDR1 and CDR2: DFQATT, SNEGSKA (reference sequence). Trimming cost V 5 bases and J 2 bases, with 12 bases left between them. CDR3 length equals 13 residues. The CDR3 here is CSAVKRGQETQYF. DNA of the CDR3: TGCAGTGCTGTTAAACGCGGACAAGAGACCCAGTACTTC.

Of note for this clonotype: The junction and the germline gene differ at one end; a read error may be behind it. The chain is built from TRBV20-1 and TRBJ2-1; no clear D gene. The CDR3 has 10 residues. Germline-derived CDR1 and CDR2 are DFQATT and SNEGSKA (reference sequence). The DNA of the CDR3 is TGCAGTGCTAGAGACAATGGGCAGTTCTTC. Translated, it gives CSARDNGQFF.

The chain employs TRBV4-2 and TRBJ2-1; D is unclear. In germline, CDR1 is LGHNA, CDR2 YNFKEQ. The CDR3 runs to 17 residues. Trimming left V 0 bases short and J 4 bases short, with 16 bases between. For the CDR3, the DNA is TGTGCCAGCAGCCAAGACGTTCTTGGGCCGGGTTACAATGAGCAGTTCTTC. Translating it yields CASSQDVLGPGYNEQFF.

The chain uses TRBV9 and TRBJ2-7; TRBD2 matches 14 bases. The CDR3 sequence is 15 residues long. V lost 3 bases and J lost 7; bases outside the gene matches: 6. Germline CDR1 SGDLS, CDR2 YYNGEE. The CDR3 DNA is TGTGCCAGCAGCGGGGGGACTAGCGGGAGTAGGGAGCAGTACTTC. Protein sequence: CASSGGTSGSREQYF.

This clonotype has at least ten counts. This sequence joins TRBV6-4 and TRBJ2-1, with TRBD1 identical over 7 bases. The CDR3 sequence is 14 residues long. Germline V lookup: CDR1 MRHNA, CDR2 SNTAGT. Trimming took 0 bases from V and 6 from J; bases not matched to a gene: 2. The CDR3 coding sequence is TGTGCCAGCAGTGACTCGGCAGGGGGCAATGAGCAGTTCTTC. Its translation is CASSDSAGGNEQFF.

The chain is built from TRBV30 and TRBJ2-5; a weak D match, TRBD1 (8 bases). This CDR3 is 14 amino acids long. V was cut by 2 bases and J by 5 bases, with 15 bases left in between. The V gene's germline CDR1 is GTSNPN and CDR2 SVGIG (reference sequence). As DNA, the CDR3 is TGTGCCTGGAGTACAGGGGGGGCCGGCGAGACCCAGTACTTC. Its protein is CAWSTGGAGETQYF.

The CDR3 spells CASSVDGQDTEAFF. The CDR3 DNA reads TGTGCCAGCAGCGTAGACGGTCAGGACACTGAAGCTTTCTTT. This chain links TRBV9 with TRBJ1-1; D not certain. Germline CDR1 SGDLS, CDR2 YYNGEE. The CDR3 sequence is 14 residues long. With 0 bases removed from V and 3 bases from J, the gap between germline ends came to 9 bases.

This clonotype has more than one count but fewer than ten. The rearrangement joins TRBV12-5 to TRBJ2-1; no clear D. The CDR3 totals 12 residues. The V gene lost 1 base and the J gene lost 10 bases, with 8 bases spanning the gap. Germline V CDR1 and CDR2: LGHNT, FRNRAP. The CDR3 here is CASGLGFKEQFF. The CDR3 coding sequence is TGTGCTAGTGGTTTGGGATTTAAGGAGCAGTTCTTC.

In the case of this clonotype: Without the conserved terminal phenylalanine or tryptophan, this CDR3 likely stems from a read error. The chain uses TRBV12-3 or TRBV12-4 and TRBJ2-1, with 9 bases matching TRBD2. The CDR3 has 14 amino acids. V lost 8 bases and J lost 10; bases outside the gene matches: 12. The CDR3 region is CASGSTSGFYEQFV. The CDR3 nucleotides read TGTGCCAGCGGTTCCACTAGCGGGTTCTACGAGCAGTTCGTC.

In this sample, this clonotype turned up once. The rearrangement joins TRBV28 to TRBJ2-1; possible D gene TRBD2, 6 bases. V dropped 8 bases and J dropped 5 bases, with 16 bases sitting between them. From germline, CDR1 is MDHEN and CDR2 SYDVKM. CDR3 size: 14 residues. The CDR3 DNA is TGTGCCAGCCTTGAAAGCGGGTCTAACAATGAGCAGTTCTTC. This sequence encodes CASLESGSNNEQFF.

The V and J genes are TRBV11-2 and TRBJ2-5; 10 nucleotides line up with TRBD2. Germline CDR1 and CDR2: SGHAT and FQNNGV. The V and J ends lost 0 bases and 6 bases, in that order; junction bases with no gene match: 4. The CDR3 consists of 15 residues. DNA of the CDR3: TGTGCCAGCAGCTTAGAAGAACTAGCGGGAAAGACCCAGTACTTC. Its protein is CASSLEELAGKTQYF.

About this clonotype itself: The junction departs from germline at one end; a sequencing error may be responsible. The rearrangement uses TRBV3-1 and TRBJ2-7, with 9 nucleotides matching TRBD2. Per the germline V gene, CDR1 is LGHDT and CDR2 is YNNKEL (reference sequence). The CDR3 is 15 residues long. The CDR3 DNA is TGTGCCAGCAGCCAAGATAGCGGGAGTGGGTACGGGCAGTACTTC. As protein: CASSQDSGSGYGQYF.

The genes are TRBV20-1 and TRBJ2-1, with 7 bases lining up with TRBD2. The CDR3 sequence is 13 residues long. V trimming: 6 bases; J trimming: 7 bases; junction bases outside the gene matches: 9. The germline V gene encodes CDR1 DFQATT and CDR2 SNEGSKA (reference sequence). In nucleotides, the CDR3 is TGCAGTGCAGCCCAAGGACTAGTGAATGAGCAGTTCTTC. Translating it yields CSAAQGLVNEQFF.

This clonotype was observed at least ten times. The chain has TRBV12-3 or TRBV12-4 and TRBJ2-3; the match to TRBD2 covers 8 bases. The V segment lost 1 base and the J segment 2 bases; nucleotides outside the gene matches: 2. CDR3 size: 15 residues. The CDR3 protein is CASSLGGLATDTQYF. The CDR3 DNA reads as TGTGCCAGCAGTTTAGGTGGACTAGCCACAGATACGCAGTATTTT.

In its sample, this clonotype was seen a few times. The chain links TRBV27 to TRBJ2-7; D is unclear. The CDR3 runs 13 residues. The germline V and J ends were trimmed by 10 bases and 0 bases, with 13 bases remaining between them. Germline-derived CDR1 and CDR2 are MNHEY and SMNVEV (reference sequence). CDR3 region: CATQGLLSYEQYF. The CDR3 DNA reads as TGTGCCACCCAAGGGCTGCTCTCCTACGAGCAGTACTTC.

The rearrangement uses TRBV2 and TRBJ2-7; 7 bases are shared with TRBD1. The CDR3 is 16 residues long. Per germline, CDR1 SNHLY and CDR2 FYNNEI. Trimming cost V 4 bases and J 1 base; bases outside gene matches: 10. CDR3: CASSAGPRGLSYEQYF. Written as DNA, the CDR3 is TGTGCCAGCAGTGCTGGACCCAGGGGGTTGTCCTACGAGCAGTACTTC.

The chain recombines TRBV9 with TRBJ2-1, with 10 bases that match TRBD2. J gave up 9 bases and V 4 bases, and 13 bases lay outside the gene matches. CDR1 and CDR2 (germline): SGDLS, YYNGEE. The CDR3 extends over 16 amino acids. The CDR3 region is CASSFPPGSGRSEQFF. The CDR3, as DNA: TGTGCCAGCAGCTTCCCCCCTGGTAGCGGGAGGAGTGAGCAGTTCTTC.

The gene calls are TRBV5-1 and TRBJ2-2; no firm D call. This CDR3 region has 15 residues. Looked up from germline, CDR1 is SGHRS and CDR2 is YFSETQ. The ends were cut back, 0 bases at V and 2 bases at J, with 8 bases in the middle. This CDR3 is CASSLAAVNTGELFF. CDR3 nucleotide sequence: TGCGCCAGCAGCTTGGCGGCGGTAAACACCGGGGAGCTGTTTTTT.

The genes are TRBV20-1 and TRBJ2-7, with D perhaps TRBD1 or TRBD2 (5 bases each). Trimming took 5 bases from V and 3 from J, leaving 14 bases between them. The CDR3 length is 13 residues. CDR1 is DFQATT, CDR2 SNEGSKA, per germline (reference sequence). CDR3 nucleotide sequence: TGCAGTGCTGGGGGACGACCCTACTACGAGCAGTACTTC. It translates to CSAGGRPYYEQYF.

This rearrangement joins TRBV6-1 to TRBJ1-4; no clear D gene. V was clipped by 7 bases and J by 2 bases, with 11 bases between them. CDR3 length: 14 amino acids. Germline V gene lookup returns CDR1 MNHNS and CDR2 SASEGT. The CDR3 here is CASIQVGTNEKLFF. CDR3 coding DNA: TGTGCCAGCATCCAAGTGGGCACTAATGAAAAACTGTTTTTT.

In this sample, this clonotype turned up a few times. The CDR3 region has the DNA TGTGCCAGCAGCCAGAGCGGGAGGCGCTACAATGAGCAGTTCTTC. Amino acid sequence: CASSQSGRRYNEQFF. The chain employs TRBV27 and TRBJ2-1, with 9 bases identical to TRBD2. Trimming cost V 6 bases and J 3 bases; bases outside gene matches: 6. The CDR3 extends over 15 amino acids. The V gene's germline CDR1 is MNHEY and CDR2 SMNVEV (reference sequence).

This sequence joins TRBV12-3 or TRBV12-4 and TRBJ2-3; a weak D match, TRBD2 (6 bases). Trimming pared 2 bases from V and 4 bases from J, leaving 16 bases between. The CDR3 sequence is 16 residues long. The CDR3 protein is CASSLSSGLSADTQYF. Written as DNA, the CDR3 is TGTGCCAGCAGTTTATCCTCGGGACTGAGCGCAGATACGCAGTATTTT.